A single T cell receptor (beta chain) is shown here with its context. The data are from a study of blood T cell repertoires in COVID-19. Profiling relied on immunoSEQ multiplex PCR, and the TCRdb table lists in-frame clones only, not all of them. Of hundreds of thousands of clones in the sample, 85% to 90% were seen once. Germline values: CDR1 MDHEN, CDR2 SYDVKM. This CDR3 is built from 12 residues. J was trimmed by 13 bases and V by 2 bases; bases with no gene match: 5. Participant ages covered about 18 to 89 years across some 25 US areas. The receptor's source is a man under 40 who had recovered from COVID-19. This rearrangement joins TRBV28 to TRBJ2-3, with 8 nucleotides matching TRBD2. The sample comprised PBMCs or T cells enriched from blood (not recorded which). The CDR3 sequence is CASSLRGRREYF. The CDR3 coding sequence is TGTGCCAGCAGTTTACGCGGGAGGCGGGAGTATTTT. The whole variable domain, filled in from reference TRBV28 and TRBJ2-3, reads DVKVTQSSRYLVKRTGEKVFLECVQDMDHENMFWYRQDPGLGLRLIYFSYDVKMKEKGDIPEGYSVSREKKERFSLILESASTNQTSMYLCASSLRGRREYFGPGTRLTVL.